Shown below are 27 T cell receptor beta chains from a single sample sequenced in a study of cytomegalovirus exposure and HLA in healthy donors. In the PCR, 60 Vbeta and 13 Jbeta primers were used. The repertoire was sequenced with immunoSEQ multiplex PCR; TCRdb's copy has only in-frame clones and lacks some. The data hold more than 150,000 clones, with approximately 82% observed a single time. The specimen was PBMCs. The receptors were sampled from a woman between 45 and 65 years old in good health and CMV-seropositive.

The chain has TRBV4-3 and TRBJ1-4; 7 bases are a match to TRBD1. V was pared by 0 bases and J by 4 bases, with 2 bases of the junction left unmatched. The CDR3 spans 15 residues. Germline CDR1 LGHNA, CDR2 YSLEER. The CDR3 region is CASSQEQGHNEKLFF. The CDR3 DNA reads TGCGCCAGCAGCCAAGAACAGGGGCATAATGAAAAACTGTTTTTT.

This clone has a single count. Different DNA sequences within this sample yield the same CDR3. The chain carries TRBV5-1 and TRBJ1-1, with D perhaps matching TRBD1 (6 bases). Germline lookup yields CDR1 SGHRS and CDR2 YFSETQ. Between the trimmed V and J ends, which lost 0 bases and 0 bases, there was a span of 9 bases. The CDR3 has 15 residues. CDR3 loop: CASSLGTALNTEAFF. CDR3 coding DNA: TGCGCCAGCAGCTTGGGGACAGCACTGAACACTGAAGCTTTCTTT.

The chain couples TRBV2 to TRBJ1-2, with no clear D. V was clipped by 1 base and J by 4 bases, with 7 bases between them. CDR1 and CDR2 (germline): SNHLY, FYNNEI. The CDR3 loop spans 13 amino acids. Here the CDR3 reads CASSEGSGYGYTF. DNA of the CDR3: TGTGCCAGCAGTGAAGGTTCGGGCTATGGCTACACCTTC.

This clone was seen just once. The chain carries TRBV5-4 and TRBJ2-1; D is possibly TRBD2 (7 bases). Trimming removed 3 bases at V and 6 bases at J, with 13 bases between. This CDR3 has 14 amino acids. CDR1 SGHNT and CDR2 YYREEE come from the germline V gene (reference sequence). DNA of the CDR3: TGTGCCAGCAGCTCCGGGGGGCCGGTCAATGAGCAGTTCTTC. Its protein product is CASSSGGPVNEQFF.

The J gene is TRBJ2-1, the V gene TRBV28; 8 nucleotides agree with TRBD1. The CDR3 contains 16 residues. V shed 7 bases, J shed 4 bases, and the junction held 12 bases outside the gene matches. CDR1 is MDHEN, CDR2 SYDVKM, per germline. CDR3 sequence: CASTRSRGPLYNEQFF. For the CDR3, the DNA is TGTGCCAGCACCCGAAGCAGGGGGCCCCTTTACAATGAGCAGTTCTTC.

V is TRBV28 and J is TRBJ1-4; D is ambiguous. There are 11 residues in the CDR3. V was clipped by 3 bases and J by 8 bases, with 4 bases between them. Per the germline V gene, CDR1 is MDHEN and CDR2 is SYDVKM. This CDR3 reads CASSLREKLFF. The CDR3 DNA is TGTGCCAGCAGTTTGCGCGAAAAACTGTTTTTT.

The chain recombines TRBV7-8 with TRBJ2-2, with TRBD1 matching 7 bases. The CDR3 covers 16 residues. Germline V gene data show CDR1 as SGHVS and CDR2 as FQNEAQ. V was clipped by 4 bases and J by 4 bases; unmatched bases: 9. CDR3 sequence (DNA): TGTGCCAGCAGCTATCCAAGGACAGGCCCCACCGGGGAGCTGTTTTTT. Its protein is CASSYPRTGPTGELFF. The full variable domain, its missing parts supplied by reference TRBV7-8 and TRBJ2-2, is GAGVSQSPRYKVAKRGQDVALRCDPISGHVSLFWYQQALGQGPEFLTYFQNEAQLDKSGLPSDRFFAERPEGSVSTLKIQRTQQEDSAVYLCASSYPRTGPTGELFFGEGSRLTVL.

The V gene is TRBV19, the J gene TRBJ2-4, with 7 bases that match TRBD1. This CDR3 has 15 residues. The V gene end was trimmed by 5 bases and the J gene end by 5 bases; junction bases not matched to a gene: 9. CDR1 and CDR2 from the germline V gene are LNHDA and SQIVND (reference sequence). This CDR3 reads CASSRQTGNENIQYF. CDR3 nucleotides: TGTGCCAGTAGTCGCCAGACAGGGAATGAAAACATTCAGTACTTC.

This clone was counted only a few times. CDR3 loop: CASRRTSGTTDTQYF. Written as DNA, the CDR3 is TGTGCCAGTAGGAGAACTAGCGGGACCACAGATACGCAGTATTTT. The J gene is TRBJ2-3, the V gene TRBV19; 10 nucleotides align to TRBD2. The V gene's germline CDR1 is LNHDA and CDR2 SQIVND (reference sequence). The CDR3 totals 15 residues. V lost 6 bases to trimming and J lost 2 bases; unmatched junction nucleotides: 5.

This CDR3 reads CASSETQGDYEQYF. CDR3 sequence (DNA): TGTGCCAGCAGTGAAACACAGGGGGACTACGAGCAGTACTTC. The J gene is TRBJ2-7, the V gene TRBV6-1; 8 bases are a match to TRBD1. The germline V gene has CDR1 MNHNS and CDR2 SASEGT. CDR3 length equals 14 residues. The J segment lost 3 bases and the V segment lost 2 bases, leaving 3 bases of the junction unmatched.

V and J are TRBV6-5 and TRBJ1-5; TRBD1 is a possible D gene (5 bases). CDR1 is MNHEY, CDR2 SVGAGI, per germline. Trimming cost V 2 bases and J 6 bases, with 11 bases left between them. This CDR3 contains 14 residues. DNA of the CDR3: TGTGCCAGCAGTTACGGGGGGGGAGGTCAGCCCCAGCATTTT. Encoded protein: CASSYGGGGQPQHF.

The genes are TRBV5-1 and TRBJ1-2; the D is unclear. V shed 1 base and J shed 4 bases, with 5 bases lying between them. Germline V gene data show CDR1 as SGHRS and CDR2 as YFSETQ. The CDR3 covers 12 residues. The CDR3: CASSLNSYGYTF. CDR3 nucleotides: TGCGCCAGCAGCTTGAACAGCTATGGCTACACCTTC.

This sequence joins TRBV9 and TRBJ2-1; the D is unclear. Germline V lookup: CDR1 SGDLS, CDR2 YYNGEE. Trimming took off 0 bases at V and 3 bases at J, with 13 bases between the two ends. This CDR3 spans 16 amino acids. Here the CDR3 DNA reads TGTGCCAGCAGCGTAGACGCTACCCCGATCTACAATGAGCAGTTCTTC. This translates into CASSVDATPIYNEQFF.

The CDR3 region has the DNA TGTGCCAGCGGACAAGTCCAGGGCTACGAGCAGTACTTC. Its protein product is CASGQVQGYEQYF. The chain has TRBV13 and TRBJ2-7; possible D gene TRBD1, 5 bases. The germline V gene encodes CDR1 PRHDT and CDR2 FYEKMQ (reference sequence). Trimming took 8 bases from V and 3 from J, leaving 14 bases between them. The CDR3 extends over 13 amino acids.

The chain carries TRBV2 and TRBJ2-1; D is unresolved. Per the germline V gene, CDR1 is SNHLY and CDR2 is FYNNEI. CDR3 length equals 11 residues. Trimming removed 7 bases from V and 12 bases from J, with 13 bases in between. The CDR3 coding sequence is TGTGCCAGCACCAGCAGGTTTGGGCAGTTCTTC. Translated: CASTSRFGQFF.

The chain is built from TRBV5-6 and TRBJ1-1; no definite D call. Germline CDR1 SGHDT, CDR2 YYEEEE. V was clipped by 2 bases and J by 8 bases, with 10 bases between them. This CDR3 is 12 amino acids long. CDR3 sequence (DNA): TGTGCCAGCAGCTTAAGAACGGTAGAAGCTTTCTTT. Translating it yields CASSLRTVEAFF.

The sample holds a few counts of this clone. V is TRBV12-5 and J is TRBJ2-7; 9 bases map to TRBD2. The CDR3 length is 17 residues. CDR1 LGHNT and CDR2 FRNRAP come from the germline V gene. V trimming: 1 base; J trimming: 4 bases; junction bases outside the gene matches: 11. CDR3 loop: CASGLATGLANPYEQYF. The CDR3 DNA sequence: TGTGCTAGTGGTTTGGCGACAGGACTAGCGAATCCTTACGAGCAGTACTTC.

The chain combines TRBV30 with TRBJ1-2; possible D gene TRBD1, 5 bases. Trimming stripped 3 bases from V and 4 bases from J, with 9 bases between. The CDR3 is made up of 12 amino acids. CDR1 GTSNPN and CDR2 SVGIG come from the germline V gene (reference sequence). DNA of the CDR3: TGTGCCTGGAGGTACGGGGGCTATGGCTACACCTTC. Its protein is CAWRYGGYGYTF.

This rearrangement joins TRBV10-3 to TRBJ2-3, with 11 bases that match TRBD2. V gave up 5 bases and J gave up 3 bases; unmatched junction bases: 4. CDR3 size: 15 residues. CDR1 and CDR2 from the germline V gene are ENHRY and SYGVKD. The CDR3 sequence is CAISPTSGGTDTQYF. The CDR3 nucleotides read TGTGCCATCAGTCCAACTAGCGGGGGTACAGATACGCAGTATTTT.

The J gene is TRBJ2-6, the V gene TRBV19, with D maybe TRBD1 (6 bases). V was clipped by 5 bases and J by 0 bases, with 17 bases between them. Germline values: CDR1 LNHDA, CDR2 SQIVND (reference sequence). The CDR3 consists of 18 residues. CDR3 DNA: TGTGCCAGTAGTCAGGCTCGTGGACAGCTCTCTGGGGCCAACGTCCTGACTTTC. Amino acids: CASSQARGQLSGANVLTF.

The J gene is TRBJ1-1, the V gene TRBV7-9; D may be TRBD1 (6 bases). V lost 1 base, J lost 8 bases, and 17 bases lay in between. Germline CDR1 is SEHNR and CDR2 is FQNEAQ (reference sequence). The CDR3 is 15 residues long. CDR3 sequence (DNA): TGTGCCAGCAGCTTAGGGAGTGGGGGGGCGGAAGAAGCTTTCTTT. Amino acids: CASSLGSGGAEEAFF.

The chain uses TRBV29-1 and TRBJ1-1; D uncertain. Trimming removed 2 bases at V and 1 base at J, with 2 bases between. The CDR3 extends over 11 amino acids. The germline V gene encodes CDR1 SQVTM and CDR2 ANQGSEA. The CDR3 DNA reads as TGCAGCGTTGAACAGAACACTGAAGCTTTCTTT. It encodes CSVEQNTEAFF.

V gene TRBV2 combines with J gene TRBJ2-2; 8 bases line up with TRBD2. This CDR3 is 15 amino acids long. CDR1 SNHLY and CDR2 FYNNEI come from the germline V gene. Trimming removed 8 bases from V and 4 bases from J; junction bases left unmatched: 9. DNA for the CDR3: TGTGCCAGCTTCTCAAATAGCGGGATCACCGGGGAGCTGTTTTTT. It yields the protein CASFSNSGITGELFF.

In DNA, the CDR3 is TGTGCCAGCAGTCAGAGTCTGACAGGCGAAAAACTGTTTTTT. Translation gives CASSQSLTGEKLFF. The J gene is TRBJ1-4, the V gene TRBV6-5, with a weak D call TRBD1 (6 bases). CDR3 size: 14 residues. Trimming left V 5 bases short and J 8 bases short, with 15 bases between. CDR1 is MNHEY and CDR2 is SVGAGI in the germline V gene.

Here the CDR3 DNA reads TGTGCCAGTAGTATCACCGGGGGATGGGACGAGCAGTACTTC. The encoded protein is CASSITGGWDEQYF. The chain recombines TRBV19 with TRBJ2-7; D is possibly TRBD2 (6 bases). Between the trimmed V and J ends, which lost 3 bases and 5 bases, there was a span of 14 bases. CDR3 length: 14 residues. Germline CDR1 and CDR2: LNHDA and SQIVND (reference sequence). Variable domain in full (rest from reference TRBV19 and TRBJ2-7): DGGITQSPKYLFRKEGQNVTLSCEQNLNHDAMYWYRQDPGQGLRLIYYSQIVNDFQKGDIAEGYSVSREKKESFPLTVTSAQKNPTAFYLCASSITGGWDEQYFGPGTRLTVT.

This rearrangement joins TRBV7-3 to TRBJ2-2; TRBD1 matches 7 bases. Germline CDR1 is SGHTA and CDR2 is FQGTGA. After removal of 6 bases from V and 3 bases from J, the junction contained 4 bases not matched to a gene. The CDR3 runs to 14 residues. Here the CDR3 DNA reads TGTGCCAGCAGGTTACAGGGGTACACCGGGGAGCTGTTTTTT. This gives the protein CASRLQGYTGELFF.

CDR3 loop: CASSFGGSYGYTF. The CDR3 region has the DNA TGTGCCAGCAGCTTCGGGGGAAGCTATGGCTACACCTTC. This rearrangement joins TRBV7-9 to TRBJ1-2, with D possibly matching TRBD1 (5 bases). The CDR3 is 13 amino acids. The germline CDR1 and CDR2 sequences are SEHNR and FQNEAQ (reference sequence). Between the trimmed V and J ends, which lost 3 bases and 4 bases, there was a span of 9 bases.